What follows are 17 T cell receptor beta chains derived from one specimen sequenced in a study of cytomegalovirus exposure and HLA in healthy donors. Vbeta (60) and Jbeta (13) primers were used in the PCR. Sequencing used immunoSEQ multiplex PCR; TCRdb keeps in-frame clones, though not all of them. Among approximately 200,000 clones listed, around 79% were seen once. Specimen: PBMCs. These receptors all come from a girl between 5 and 17 years old in good health and CMV-seropositive.

This clone was detected a few times. This sequence joins TRBV27 and TRBJ1-6; TRBD1 aligns across 9 bases. Trimming cost V 2 bases and J 11 bases; bases outside gene matches: 4. CDR3 size: 14 residues. CDR1 and CDR2 from the germline V gene are MNHEY and SMNVEV (reference sequence). In DNA, the CDR3 is TGTGCCAGCAGTTTAGGGACAGGGAATGCACCCCTCCACTTT. It yields the protein CASSLGTGNAPLHF.

This chain connects TRBV10-2 to TRBJ1-6; 8 nucleotides match TRBD1. The germline gives CDR1 WSHSY, CDR2 SAAADI. V lost 6 bases and J lost 8; bases outside the gene matches: 12. This CDR3 region has 16 residues. For the CDR3, the DNA is TGCGCCAGCAGGAAAGCAGGGGGCTTACGGGATTCACCCCTCCACTTT. Protein sequence: CASRKAGGLRDSPLHF.

The chain employs TRBV19 and TRBJ2-3; TRBD2 agrees at 11 bases. The germline CDR1 and CDR2 sequences are LNHDA and SQIVND (reference sequence). The ends lost 7 bases at V and 0 bases at J; junction bases unmatched: 6. The CDR3 spans 16 residues. The CDR3 reads CASTKTSGVSTDTQYF. In nucleotides, the CDR3 is TGTGCCAGTACCAAGACTAGCGGGGTTAGCACAGATACGCAGTATTTT.

This chain links TRBV6-1 with TRBJ2-3, with TRBD2 as a possible D gene (6 bases). This CDR3 has 14 amino acids. CDR1 is MNHNS and CDR2 is SASEGT in the germline V gene. Trimming removed 8 bases from V and 0 bases from J, with 12 bases in between. CDR3 amino acids: CASARDFSTDTQYF. Here the CDR3 DNA reads TGTGCCAGCGCCCGGGACTTTAGCACAGATACGCAGTATTTT.

The rearrangement joins TRBV7-2 to TRBJ2-7; 12 nucleotides align to TRBD2. CDR1 and CDR2 (germline): SGHTA, FQGNSA. This CDR3 contains 14 residues. The junction had 6 bases not matched to a gene; V was cut back by 5 bases and J by 7 bases. The CDR3 loop reads CASSPLAGGAEQYF. The CDR3 coding sequence is TGTGCCAGCAGCCCGCTAGCGGGGGGGGCGGAGCAGTACTTC.

The chain is built from TRBV7-8 and TRBJ2-1; TRBD2 matches 11 bases. The CDR3 is 18 amino acids. Germline V lookup: CDR1 SGHVS, CDR2 FQNEAQ. V shed 0 bases and J 9 bases; nucleotides not matched to a gene: 13. The CDR3 coding sequence is TGTGCCAGCAGCTTAGCCCGACTAGCGGGACCACTACAGGGTGAGCAGTTCTTC. Translating gives CASSLARLAGPLQGEQFF.

V gene TRBV13 combines with J gene TRBJ1-6, with D possibly matching TRBD1 (6 bases). CDR3 length: 18 residues. V lost 5 bases and J lost 0, with 17 bases in between. Germline loops: CDR1 PRHDT, CDR2 FYEKMQ (reference sequence). The CDR3: CASSVGGRSHSYNSPLHF. CDR3 sequence (DNA): TGTGCCAGCAGCGTGGGGGGGCGATCCCACTCCTATAATTCACCCCTCCACTTT.

The rearrangement joins TRBV4-3 to TRBJ2-3, with 7 bases that match TRBD2. Trimming cost V 1 base and J 4 bases; bases outside gene matches: 11. The CDR3 loop spans 17 amino acids. Germline assignment: CDR1 LGHNA and CDR2 YSLEER. CDR3 nucleotides: TGCGCCAGCAGCCAAGTTAAGGCTAGCGGTTTCCCAGATACGCAGTATTTT. It translates to CASSQVKASGFPDTQYF.

This chain's CDR3 is CASSLRSAGGSSYEQYF. The CDR3 DNA follows: TGCGCCAGCAGCTTGAGATCAGCGGGGGGGTCCTCCTACGAGCAGTACTTC. The chain recombines TRBV5-1 with TRBJ2-7; TRBD2 matches at 10 bases. The CDR3 is 17 amino acids. Per the germline V gene, CDR1 is SGHRS and CDR2 is YFSETQ. V was clipped by 1 base and J by 0 bases; unmatched bases: 7.

The V and J genes are TRBV18 and TRBJ2-7, with D possibly matching TRBD1 (5 bases). Per germline, CDR1 KGHSH and CDR2 LQKENI. CDR3 size: 16 residues. V lost 0 bases, J lost 2 bases, and 14 bases lay in between. The CDR3 spells CASSPPFRAITYEQYF. The DNA for the CDR3 is TGTGCCAGCTCACCACCGTTCAGGGCTATTACCTACGAGCAGTACTTC.

CDR3 protein: CASSIVGQGISSYNSPLHF. CDR3 coding DNA: TGTGCCAGTAGTATAGTCGGACAGGGGATTTCCTCCTATAATTCACCCCTCCACTTT. This chain joins TRBV19 and TRBJ1-6; 9 bases are a match to TRBD1. CDR1 and CDR2 (germline): LNHDA, SQIVND (reference sequence). The V gene end was trimmed by 1 base and the J gene end by 0 bases; junction bases not matched to a gene: 7. CDR3 length equals 19 residues.

This clone was seen a few times. The V call is TRBV4-3, the J call TRBJ2-1; 11 nucleotides agree with TRBD1. The CDR3 is 17 residues long. J was trimmed by 8 bases and V by 1 base; bases with no gene match: 10. Germline loops: CDR1 LGHNA, CDR2 YSLEER. The DNA of the CDR3 is TGCGCCAGCAGCCAAGGTCTAGGACAGGGGGCTTTCGATGAGCAGTTCTTC. This gives the protein CASSQGLGQGAFDEQFF.

The chain recombines TRBV7-7 with TRBJ2-5; 10 nucleotides line up with TRBD2. Germline CDR1 is SSHAT and CDR2 is FNYEAQ (reference sequence). CDR3 size: 15 residues. The J segment lost 1 base and the V segment lost 3 bases, leaving 2 bases of the junction unmatched. The CDR3 loop reads CASSLLAGAQETQYF. For the CDR3, the DNA is TGTGCCAGCAGCTTGCTAGCGGGGGCCCAAGAGACCCAGTACTTC.

This chain uses TRBV4-3 with TRBJ2-1; TRBD2 agrees at 7 bases. Trimming cost V 1 base and J 2 bases; bases outside gene matches: 8. The CDR3 loop spans 17 amino acids. Germline V gene sequence: CDR1 LGHNA, CDR2 YSLEER. The CDR3 region has the DNA TGCGCCAGCAGCCAAGGGTTCCTGGCGGGGGCCTACAATGAGCAGTTCTTC. Encoded protein: CASSQGFLAGAYNEQFF.

The DNA of the CDR3 is TGTGCCAGCTCACCACTCGGGACAGCAGAAGGTGGCTACACCTTC. Translated: CASSPLGTAEGGYTF. The chain links TRBV18 to TRBJ1-2, with TRBD1 identical over 7 bases. J lost 7 bases, V lost 1 base, and 9 bases had no gene match. CDR1 and CDR2 (germline): KGHSH, LQKENI. This CDR3 has 15 amino acids.

The genes are TRBV5-1 and TRBJ2-5, with 12 bases fitting TRBD2. Germline loops: CDR1 SGHRS, CDR2 YFSETQ. V shed 4 bases and J 4 bases; nucleotides not matched to a gene: 8. The CDR3 has 16 residues. This CDR3 reads CASSTSSGGVGETQYF. CDR3 coding DNA: TGCGCCAGCAGCACCTCTAGCGGGGGGGTTGGAGAGACCCAGTACTTC.

V gene TRBV2 combines with J gene TRBJ1-5; D is ambiguous. This CDR3 contains 15 residues. The V gene lost 1 base and the J gene lost 4 bases, with 11 bases spanning the gap. CDR1 and CDR2 (germline): SNHLY, FYNNEI. The CDR3 nucleotides read TGTGCCAGCAGTGAAGAGGCGGCTGGTAATCAGCCCCAGCATTTT. Its protein product is CASSEEAAGNQPQHF.